This T cell receptor (beta chain) derives from a study of cytomegalovirus exposure and HLA in healthy donors. Study results and caveats: Both high specificity and high sensitivity reportedly marked the classifier's diagnosis of cytomegalovirus status. Researchers catalogued under 200 TCR beta chains as cytomegalovirus-associated. There were a few CMV-associated chains whose specificity for CMV antigens was confirmed in vitro.

Points on this clone: Its antigen is not known.

V was pared by 2 bases and J by 2 bases, with 5 bases of the junction left unmatched. The CDR3 has 16 residues. Germline V CDR1 and CDR2: MNHNY, SVGAGI (reference sequence). Sequencing used immunoSEQ multiplex PCR; TCRdb keeps in-frame clones, though not all of them. The profile shows approximately 300,000 clones, about nine tenths of them singletons. The sequence derives from a woman aged 18-29 years in good health and CMV-seronegative. The sample consisted of PBMCs. The rearrangement uses TRBV6-6 and TRBJ1-5, with TRBD1 matching 8 bases. The CDR3 DNA sequence: TGTGCCAGCAGTTACCAAGGACAGGGTGGCAATCAGCCCCAGCATTTT. It specifies CASSYQGQGGNQPQHF.